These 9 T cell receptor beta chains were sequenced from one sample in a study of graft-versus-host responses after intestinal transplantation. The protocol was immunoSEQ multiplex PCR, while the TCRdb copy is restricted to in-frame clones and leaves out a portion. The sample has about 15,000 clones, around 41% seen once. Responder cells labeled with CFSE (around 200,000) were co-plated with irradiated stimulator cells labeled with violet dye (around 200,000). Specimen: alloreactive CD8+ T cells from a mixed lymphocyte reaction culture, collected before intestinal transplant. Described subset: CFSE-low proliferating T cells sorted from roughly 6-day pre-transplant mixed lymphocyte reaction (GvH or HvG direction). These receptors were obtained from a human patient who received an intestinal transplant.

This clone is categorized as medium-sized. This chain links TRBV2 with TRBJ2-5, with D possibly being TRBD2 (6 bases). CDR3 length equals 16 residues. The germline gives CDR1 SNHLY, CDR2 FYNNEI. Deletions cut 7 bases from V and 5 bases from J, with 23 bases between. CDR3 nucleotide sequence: TGTGCCAGCACAAGCGCGGGGACCCACTTGGGGGAGACCCAGTACTTC. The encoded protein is CASTSAGTHLGETQYF.

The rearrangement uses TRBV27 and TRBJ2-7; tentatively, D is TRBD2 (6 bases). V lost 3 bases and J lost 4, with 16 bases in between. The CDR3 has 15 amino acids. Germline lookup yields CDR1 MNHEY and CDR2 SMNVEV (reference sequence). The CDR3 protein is CASSFVGSGWYEQYF. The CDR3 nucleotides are TGTGCCAGCAGTTTCGTTGGGAGCGGGTGGTACGAGCAGTACTTC.

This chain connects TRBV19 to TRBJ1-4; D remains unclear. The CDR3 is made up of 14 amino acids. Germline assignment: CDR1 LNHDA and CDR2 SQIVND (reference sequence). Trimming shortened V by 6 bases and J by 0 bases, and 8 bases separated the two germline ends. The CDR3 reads CASRLRATNEKLFF. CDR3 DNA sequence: TGTGCCAGTAGATTAAGGGCAACTAATGAAAAACTGTTTTTT. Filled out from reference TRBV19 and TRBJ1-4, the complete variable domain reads DGGITQSPKYLFRKEGQNVTLSCEQNLNHDAMYWYRQDPGQGLRLIYYSQIVNDFQKGDIAEGYSVSREKKESFPLTVTSAQKNPTAFYLCASRLRATNEKLFFGSGTQLSVL.

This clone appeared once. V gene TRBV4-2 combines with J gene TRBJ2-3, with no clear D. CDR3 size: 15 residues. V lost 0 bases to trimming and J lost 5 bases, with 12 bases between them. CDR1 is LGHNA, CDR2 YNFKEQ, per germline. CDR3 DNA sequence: TGTGCCAGCAGCCAAGATAACTACCTTCGAGATACGCAGTATTTT. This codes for CASSQDNYLRDTQYF.

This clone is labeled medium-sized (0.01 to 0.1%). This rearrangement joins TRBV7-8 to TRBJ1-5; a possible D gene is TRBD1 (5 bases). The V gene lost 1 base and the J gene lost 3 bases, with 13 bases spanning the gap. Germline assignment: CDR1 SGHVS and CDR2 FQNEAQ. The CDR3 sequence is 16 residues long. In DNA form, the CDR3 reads TGTGCCAGCAGCTTAGGACACCGGGGGACCAATCAGCCCCAGCATTTT. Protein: CASSLGHRGTNQPQHF. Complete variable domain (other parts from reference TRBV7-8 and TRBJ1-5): GAGVSQSPRYKVAKRGQDVALRCDPISGHVSLFWYQQALGQGPEFLTYFQNEAQLDKSGLPSDRFFAERPEGSVSTLKIQRTQQEDSAVYLCASSLGHRGTNQPQHFGDGTRLSIL.

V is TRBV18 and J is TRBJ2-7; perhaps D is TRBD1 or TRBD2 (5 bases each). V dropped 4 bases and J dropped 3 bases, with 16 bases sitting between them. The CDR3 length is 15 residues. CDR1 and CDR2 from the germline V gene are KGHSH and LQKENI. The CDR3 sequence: CASSHTGTYGYEQYF. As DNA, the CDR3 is TGTGCCAGCTCACATACCGGGACGTACGGCTACGAGCAGTACTTC.

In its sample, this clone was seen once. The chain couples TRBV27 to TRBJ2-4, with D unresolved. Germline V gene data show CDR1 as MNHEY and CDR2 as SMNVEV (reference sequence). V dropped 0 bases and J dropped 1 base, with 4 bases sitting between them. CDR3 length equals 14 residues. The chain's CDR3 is CASSLSIAKNIQYF. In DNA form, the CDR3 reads TGTGCCAGCAGTTTATCTATCGCCAAAAACATTCAGTACTTC.

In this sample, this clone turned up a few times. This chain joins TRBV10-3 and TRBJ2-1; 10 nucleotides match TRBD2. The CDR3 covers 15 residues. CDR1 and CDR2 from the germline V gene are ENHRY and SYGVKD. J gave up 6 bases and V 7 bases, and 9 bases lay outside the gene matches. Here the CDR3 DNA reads TGTGCCATCATGCGAGCGGGAGGGTTTGTCAATGAGCAGTTCTTC. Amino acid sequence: CAIMRAGGFVNEQFF.

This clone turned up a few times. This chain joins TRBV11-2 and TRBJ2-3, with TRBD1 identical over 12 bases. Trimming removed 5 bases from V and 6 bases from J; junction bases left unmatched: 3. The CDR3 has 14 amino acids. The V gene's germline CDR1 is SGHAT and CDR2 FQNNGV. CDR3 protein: CASSLGQGADTQYF. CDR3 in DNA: TGTGCCAGCAGCCTGGGACAGGGGGCGGATACGCAGTATTTT. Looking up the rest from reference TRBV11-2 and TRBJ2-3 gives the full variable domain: EAGVAQSPRYKIIEKRQSVAFWCNPISGHATLYWYQQILGQGPKLLIQFQNNGVVDDSQLPKDRFSAERLKGVDSTLKIQPAKLEDSAVYLCASSLGQGADTQYFGPGTRLTVL.